The 29 T cell receptor beta chains given below trace back to one sample, sequenced in a study of blood T cell repertoires in COVID-19. The table came from immunoSEQ multiplex PCR; TCRdb's copy has only in-frame clones and leaves some out. The table records about 57,000 clones, about 90% of them present only once. Sequences were obtained from peripheral blood. The receptors originated from a man aged 60 to 69 with acute or convalescent COVID-19.

The chain uses TRBV3-1 (or the pseudogene TRBV3-2) and TRBJ1-4; D not resolved. This CDR3 contains 16 residues. Germline values: CDR1 LGHDT, CDR2 YNNKEL (reference sequence). The V end lost 0 bases, the J end lost 7 bases, and 15 bases lay between the germline ends. The chain's CDR3 is CASSQDLAARGEKLFF. The CDR3 nucleotides read TGTGCCAGCAGCCAAGATCTGGCAGCCCGGGGTGAAAAACTGTTTTTT.

About this clone itself: Compared with germline, one end of the junction differs, possibly owing to a read error. The J gene is TRBJ2-3, the V gene TRBV28; 13 bases line up with TRBD2. CDR1 MDHEN and CDR2 SYDVKM come from the germline V gene. The CDR3 extends over 16 amino acids. This chain's CDR3 is CASSRTSGSGTDTQYF. DNA of the CDR3: TGTGCCAGCAGCCGGACTAGCGGGAGTGGCACCGATACGCAGTATTTT.

The CDR3 sequence is CASSPGAPSSYNEQFF. The CDR3 region has the DNA TGTGCCAGCAGCCCAGGGGCGCCAAGCTCCTACAATGAGCAGTTCTTC. The gene calls are TRBV3-1 (or the pseudogene TRBV3-2) and TRBJ2-1; tentatively, D is TRBD1 (6 bases). This CDR3 comprises 16 residues. Germline V gene data show CDR1 as LGHDT and CDR2 as YNNKEL (reference sequence). Trimming stripped 4 bases from V and 0 bases from J, with 13 bases between.

The chain has TRBV5-4 and TRBJ2-3; 7 positions match TRBD2. In germline, CDR1 is SGHNT, CDR2 YYREEE (reference sequence). The trim removed 0 bases at V and 4 bases at J, leaving 5 bases unmatched. The CDR3 has 15 amino acids. CDR3 nucleotides: TGTGCCAGCAGCTTGGTCGGCGGGAGCGCAGATACGCAGTATTTT. Protein product: CASSLVGGSADTQYF.

The V gene is TRBV5-1, the J gene TRBJ1-6, with D hard to call. V shed 4 bases and J shed 7 bases, with 15 bases lying between them. From germline, CDR1 is SGHRS and CDR2 YFSETQ. The CDR3 is 15 residues long. CDR3 residues: CASSPDGIGNSPLHF. In DNA form, the CDR3 reads TGCGCCAGCAGCCCCGACGGGATTGGGAATTCACCCCTCCACTTT.

This sequence joins TRBV12-3 or TRBV12-4 and TRBJ2-1; D unresolved. The CDR3 totals 11 residues. Trimming cost V 3 bases and J 6 bases, with 3 bases left between them. CDR3 sequence (DNA): TGTGCCAGCAGTTTTCGCAATGAGCAGTTCTTC. Translated: CASSFRNEQFF.

DNA of the CDR3: TGTGCCAGCAGCCCCATTTTCGGCCCAGGGGGATATGGCTACACCTTC. It yields the protein CASSPIFGPGGYGYTF. The chain carries TRBV5-5 and TRBJ1-2; TRBD1 aligns across 7 bases. This CDR3 region has 16 residues. Trimming cost V 4 bases and J 5 bases; bases outside gene matches: 14. CDR1 and CDR2 (germline): SGHKS, YYEKEE (reference sequence).

The chain uses TRBV7-2 and TRBJ1-1; a weak D match, TRBD1 (5 bases). Looked up from germline, CDR1 is SGHTA and CDR2 is FQGNSA. V was trimmed by 4 bases and J by 5 bases, leaving 11 bases between them. The CDR3 runs 13 residues. The CDR3 spells CASSSYRGTEAFF. The CDR3 DNA reads as TGTGCCAGCAGCTCTTATAGGGGAACTGAAGCTTTCTTT.

The V and J genes are TRBV28 and TRBJ1-2, with TRBD1 identical over 7 bases. In germline, CDR1 is MDHEN, CDR2 SYDVKM. The junction had 7 bases not matched to a gene; V was cut back by 5 bases and J by 7 bases. CDR3 length equals 13 residues. CDR3 region: CASSNRGGGGYTF. The CDR3 nucleotides are TGTGCCAGCAGTAACAGGGGAGGTGGTGGCTACACCTTC.

The rearrangement links TRBV7-2 to TRBJ1-5; D is undetermined. The V end was cut by 4 bases, the J end by 1 base, with 11 bases between. The CDR3 is made up of 15 amino acids. The germline gives CDR1 SGHTA, CDR2 FQGNSA. The CDR3 bases are TGTGCCAGCAGCTCCAGCGGGGTGAGCAATCAGCCCCAGCATTTT. This encodes CASSSSGVSNQPQHF.

The chain combines TRBV30 with TRBJ2-3; 8 bases agree with TRBD2. J lost 2 bases, V lost 7 bases, and 20 bases had no gene match. Germline V gene lookup returns CDR1 GTSNPN and CDR2 SVGIG (reference sequence). This CDR3 contains 18 residues. In DNA form, the CDR3 reads TGTGCCTCAGGCCGTAGCGCGGGAGGCCCACGGTCCACAGATACGCAGTATTTT. Translating gives CASGRSAGGPRSTDTQYF.

This chain links TRBV28 with TRBJ1-2; TRBD1 matches 7 bases. From germline, CDR1 is MDHEN and CDR2 SYDVKM. The V and J ends lost 5 bases and 8 bases, in that order; junction bases with no gene match: 5. This CDR3 comprises 12 residues. CDR3 protein: CASSPTGEGYTF. Here the CDR3 DNA reads TGTGCCAGCAGTCCTACAGGGGAAGGCTACACCTTC.

The chain has TRBV7-8 and TRBJ1-4, with 11 bases aligning to TRBD1. Unmatched junction bases numbered 8, after V lost 3 bases and J lost 5 bases. The CDR3 length is 17 residues. Looked up from germline, CDR1 is SGHVS and CDR2 is FQNEAQ. This CDR3 is CASSLKGQGATNEKLFF. For the CDR3, the DNA is TGTGCCAGCAGCTTGAAAGGACAGGGGGCGACGAATGAAAAACTGTTTTTT.

This chain links TRBV5-1 with TRBJ1-4; 9 nucleotides agree with TRBD1. This CDR3 contains 15 residues. From germline, CDR1 is SGHRS and CDR2 YFSETQ. The junction had 9 bases not matched to a gene; V was cut back by 4 bases and J by 8 bases. CDR3 bases: TGCGCCAGCAGCGTAGACAGGGGGTGGGAAGAAAAACTGTTTTTT. As protein: CASSVDRGWEEKLFF. Full variable domain (missing parts from reference TRBV5-1 and TRBJ1-4): KAGVTQTPRYLIKTRGQQVTLSCSPISGHRSVSWYQQTPGQGLQFLFEYFSETQRNKGNFPGRFSGRQFSNSRSEMNVSTLELGDSALYLCASSVDRGWEEKLFFGSGTQLSVL.

The rearrangement joins TRBV28 to TRBJ2-3, with 8 bases fitting TRBD1. Germline values: CDR1 MDHEN, CDR2 SYDVKM. The length of the CDR3 is 16 residues. V was pared by 4 bases and J by 2 bases, with 8 bases of the junction left unmatched. CDR3 in amino acids: CASSSTRQGITDTQYF. CDR3 coding DNA: TGTGCCAGCAGTTCGACGCGACAGGGGATCACAGATACGCAGTATTTT.

The V gene is TRBV4-3, the J gene TRBJ1-3; tentative D call: TRBD1 (5 bases). Germline CDR1 LGHNA, CDR2 YSLEER. V was trimmed by 0 bases and J by 0 bases, leaving 6 bases between them. The CDR3 totals 15 residues. In DNA, the CDR3 is TGCGCCAGCAGCCAAGAAGGGGTCTCTGGAAACACCATATATTTT. Its protein is CASSQEGVSGNTIYF.

This chain joins TRBV18 and TRBJ2-1; tentative D call: TRBD2 (6 bases). Germline V gene sequence: CDR1 KGHSH, CDR2 LQKENI. The CDR3 consists of 14 residues. Trimming left V 0 bases short and J 3 bases short, with 6 bases between. CDR3 residues: CASSPPTSYNEQFF. CDR3 DNA sequence: TGTGCCAGCTCACCACCGACTAGCTACAATGAGCAGTTCTTC.

The chain joins TRBV6-2 or TRBV6-3 to TRBJ2-2, with 9 bases fitting TRBD2. The CDR3 has 16 amino acids. V was clipped by 1 base and J by 4 bases; unmatched bases: 4. Germline V CDR1 and CDR2: MNHEY, SVGEGT. CDR3 protein: CASSYLREGPTGELFF. The DNA of the CDR3 is TGTGCCAGCAGTTACTTGCGGGAGGGCCCCACCGGGGAGCTGTTTTTT.

The genes are TRBV15 and TRBJ1-1; no reliable D call. CDR1 LNHNV and CDR2 YYDKDF come from the germline V gene (reference sequence). Trimming removed 6 bases at V and 2 bases at J, with 10 bases between. This CDR3 has 13 residues. The CDR3 reads CATRAKINTEAFF. In nucleotides, the CDR3 is TGTGCCACCAGGGCCAAGATTAACACTGAAGCTTTCTTT.

The chain employs TRBV30 and TRBJ1-3; D may be TRBD1 (5 bases). Trimming left V 3 bases short and J 3 bases short, with 9 bases between. Looked up from germline, CDR1 is GTSNPN and CDR2 is SVGIG (reference sequence). CDR3 length equals 13 residues. Written as DNA, the CDR3 is TGTGCCTGGAGATTGGGGGGTGGAAACACCATATATTTT. This gives the protein CAWRLGGGNTIYF.

The chain links TRBV5-8 to TRBJ1-2; D gene uncertain. CDR3 size: 11 residues. Germline V lookup: CDR1 SGHTS, CDR2 YDEGEE. The V end lost 5 bases, the J end lost 5 bases, and 7 bases lay between the germline ends. The CDR3 DNA sequence: TGTGCCAGCAGGCCAGGATATGGCTACACCTTC. Protein: CASRPGYGYTF.

This chain connects TRBV19 to TRBJ2-2, with TRBD1 matching 7 bases. V dropped 9 bases and J dropped 1; count of bases not matched to a gene: 5. The CDR3 is 14 amino acids. Germline CDR1 and CDR2: LNHDA and SQIVND (reference sequence). The CDR3 loop is CASSGQQNTGELFF. The CDR3 DNA sequence: TGTGCCAGCTCGGGACAGCAGAACACCGGGGAGCTGTTTTTT.

The chain combines TRBV7-6 with TRBJ2-7, with TRBD2 matching 12 bases. Germline V gives CDR1 SGHVS, CDR2 FNYEAQ. Trimming at V came to 3 bases and at J to 5 bases, leaving 5 bases not matched to a gene. CDR3 length equals 15 residues. CDR3 region: CASSFETSGSNEQYF. CDR3 nucleotides: TGTGCCAGCAGCTTTGAGACTAGCGGGAGCAACGAGCAGTACTTC.

The chain employs TRBV3-1 (or the pseudogene TRBV3-2) and TRBJ2-5; TRBD1 might be the D (6 bases). Trimming cost V 4 bases and J 5 bases, with 8 bases left between them. Germline V gives CDR1 LGHDT, CDR2 YNNKEL (reference sequence). The CDR3 has 12 amino acids. The CDR3 sequence: CASSPTGETQYF. CDR3 sequence (DNA): TGTGCCAGCAGCCCTACAGGGGAGACCCAGTACTTC.

This clone was detected only once. This sequence joins TRBV30 and TRBJ2-7; perhaps TRBD1 as D (5 bases). This CDR3 has 12 amino acids. V was clipped by 0 bases and J by 6 bases, with 9 bases between them. Germline assignment: CDR1 GTSNPN and CDR2 SVGIG (reference sequence). In DNA form, the CDR3 reads TGTGCCTGGAGTGTAGGTGGGGCCGAGCAGTACTTC. The encoded protein is CAWSVGGAEQYF.

The chain combines TRBV24-1 with TRBJ1-1; D possibly corresponds to TRBD1 (5 bases). Germline V gene sequence: CDR1 KGHDR, CDR2 SFDVKD. V lost 7 bases to trimming and J lost 3 bases, with 11 bases between them. This CDR3 contains 13 residues. This CDR3 is CATSDGADTEAFF. For the CDR3, the DNA is TGTGCCACCAGCGATGGGGCAGACACTGAAGCTTTCTTT.

The CDR3 DNA sequence: TGCGCCAGCAGACAGGGGTCTAATGAAAAACTGTTTTTT. Its protein is CASRQGSNEKLFF. The V gene is TRBV5-1, the J gene TRBJ1-4; TRBD1 agrees at 7 bases. Germline-derived CDR1 and CDR2 are SGHRS and YFSETQ. This CDR3 region has 13 residues. V dropped 5 bases and J dropped 3; count of bases not matched to a gene: 1.

The CDR3 protein is CASSQYGTGERGYTF. In DNA, the CDR3 is TGCGCCAGCAGCCAATATGGGACAGGGGAGAGGGGCTACACCTTC. The chain carries TRBV4-3 and TRBJ1-2; 10 bases match TRBD1. CDR3 length equals 15 residues. Germline CDR1 and CDR2: LGHNA and YSLEER. Trimming removed 2 bases from V and 8 bases from J; junction bases left unmatched: 8.

The chain employs TRBV4-2 and TRBJ1-1; 7 nucleotides match TRBD1. V was pared by 3 bases and J by 2 bases, with 15 bases of the junction left unmatched. The germline gives CDR1 LGHNA, CDR2 YNFKEQ. The CDR3 is 18 amino acids. The CDR3 loop is CASSQANRQGWRNTEAFF. CDR3 coding DNA: TGTGCCAGCAGCCAGGCAAATCGACAGGGCTGGAGAAACACTGAAGCTTTCTTT.